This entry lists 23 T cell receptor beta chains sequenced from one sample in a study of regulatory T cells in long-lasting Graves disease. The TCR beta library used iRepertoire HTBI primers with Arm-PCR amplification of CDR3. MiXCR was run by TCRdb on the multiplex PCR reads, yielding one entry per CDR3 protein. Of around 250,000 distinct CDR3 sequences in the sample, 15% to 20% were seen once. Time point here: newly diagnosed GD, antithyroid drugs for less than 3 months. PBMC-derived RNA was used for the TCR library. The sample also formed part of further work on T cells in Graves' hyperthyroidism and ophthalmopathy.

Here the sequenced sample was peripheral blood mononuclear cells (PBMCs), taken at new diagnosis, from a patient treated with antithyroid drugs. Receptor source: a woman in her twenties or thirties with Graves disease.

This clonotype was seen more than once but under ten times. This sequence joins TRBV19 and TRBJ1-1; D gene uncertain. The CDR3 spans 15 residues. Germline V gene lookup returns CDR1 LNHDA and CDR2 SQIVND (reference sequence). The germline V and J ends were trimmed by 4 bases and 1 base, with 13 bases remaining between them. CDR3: CASSTAGLRNTEAFF. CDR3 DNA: TGTGCCAGTAGTACGGCAGGCCTTAGGAACACTGAAGCTTTCTTT.

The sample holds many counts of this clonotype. CDR3 in DNA: TGTGCCAGCAGTGAGGCGGGGAATGAGCAGTTCTTC. Translated, it gives CASSEAGNEQFF. The chain couples TRBV6-1 to TRBJ2-1, with D perhaps TRBD2 (6 bases). Per germline, CDR1 MNHNS and CDR2 SASEGT. The CDR3 is 12 amino acids. V was cut by 3 bases and J by 7 bases, with 7 bases left in between.

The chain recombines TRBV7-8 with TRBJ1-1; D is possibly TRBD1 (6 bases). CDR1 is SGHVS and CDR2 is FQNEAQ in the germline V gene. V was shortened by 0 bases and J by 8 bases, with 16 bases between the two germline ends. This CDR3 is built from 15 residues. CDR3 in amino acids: CASSLAPPGGFEAFF. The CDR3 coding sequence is TGTGCCAGCAGCTTAGCGCCTCCTGGGGGCTTCGAAGCTTTCTTT.

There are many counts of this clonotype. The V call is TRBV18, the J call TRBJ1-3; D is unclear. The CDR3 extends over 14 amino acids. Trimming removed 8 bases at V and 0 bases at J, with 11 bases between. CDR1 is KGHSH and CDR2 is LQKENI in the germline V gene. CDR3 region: CASSPPVSGNTIYF. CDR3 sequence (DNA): TGTGCCAGCAGCCCACCCGTCTCTGGAAACACCATATATTTT.

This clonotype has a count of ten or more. DNA of the CDR3: TGTGCCAGCAGTGAAATTGACAGCGCAACTAATGAAAAACTGTTTTTT. Its protein is CASSEIDSATNEKLFF. The chain is built from TRBV2 and TRBJ1-4; D perhaps matches TRBD1 (5 bases). Germline CDR1 reads SNHLY; CDR2 reads FYNNEI. Between the trimmed V and J ends, which lost 2 bases and 0 bases, there was a span of 10 bases. The CDR3 spans 16 residues.

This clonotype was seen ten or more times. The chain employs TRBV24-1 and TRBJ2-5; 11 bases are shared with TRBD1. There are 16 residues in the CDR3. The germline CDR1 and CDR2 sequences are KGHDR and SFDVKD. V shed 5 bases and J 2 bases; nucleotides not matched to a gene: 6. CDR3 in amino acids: CATSAPGTGGQETQYF. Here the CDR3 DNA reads TGTGCCACCAGTGCGCCCGGGACAGGGGGACAAGAGACCCAGTACTTC.

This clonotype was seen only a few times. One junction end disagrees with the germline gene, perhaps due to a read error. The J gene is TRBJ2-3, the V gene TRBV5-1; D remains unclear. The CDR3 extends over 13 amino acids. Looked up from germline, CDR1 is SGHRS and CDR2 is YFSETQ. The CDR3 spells CASSLVSIDTQYF. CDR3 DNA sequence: TGCGCCAGCAGCTTGGTTAGCATAGATACGCAGTATTTT.

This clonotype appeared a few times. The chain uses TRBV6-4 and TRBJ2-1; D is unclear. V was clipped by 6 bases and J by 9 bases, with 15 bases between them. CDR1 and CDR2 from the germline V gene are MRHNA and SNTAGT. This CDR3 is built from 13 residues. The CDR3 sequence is CASSFSTVGEQFF. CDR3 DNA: TGTGCCAGCAGCTTCTCGACTGTGGGTGAGCAGTTCTTC.

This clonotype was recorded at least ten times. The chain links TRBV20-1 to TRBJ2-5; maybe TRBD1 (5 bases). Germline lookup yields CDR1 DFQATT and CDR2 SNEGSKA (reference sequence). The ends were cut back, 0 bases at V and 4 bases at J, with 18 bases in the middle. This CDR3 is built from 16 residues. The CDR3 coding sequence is TGCAGTGCTAGAGATCGCGAGGACGCAGGGTCAGAGACCCAGTACTTC. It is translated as CSARDREDAGSETQYF.

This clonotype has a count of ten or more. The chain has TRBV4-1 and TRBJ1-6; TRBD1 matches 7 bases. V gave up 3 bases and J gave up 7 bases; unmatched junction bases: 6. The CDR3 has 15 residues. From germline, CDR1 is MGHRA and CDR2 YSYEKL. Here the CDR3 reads CASSQPGQPNSPLHF. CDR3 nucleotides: TGCGCCAGCAGCCAGCCGGGACAGCCAAATTCACCCCTCCACTTT.

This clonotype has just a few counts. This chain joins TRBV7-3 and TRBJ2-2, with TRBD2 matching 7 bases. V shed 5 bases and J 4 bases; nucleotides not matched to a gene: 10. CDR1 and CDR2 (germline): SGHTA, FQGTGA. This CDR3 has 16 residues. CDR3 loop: CASSRGGGMSTGELFF. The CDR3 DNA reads TGTGCCAGCAGCCGTGGGGGGGGGATGAGCACCGGGGAGCTGTTTTTT.

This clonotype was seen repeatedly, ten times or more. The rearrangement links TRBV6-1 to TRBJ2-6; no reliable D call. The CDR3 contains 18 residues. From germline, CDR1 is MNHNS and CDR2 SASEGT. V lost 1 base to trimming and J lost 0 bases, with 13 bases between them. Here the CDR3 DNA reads TGTGCCAGCAGTGAAGACTCCGGGTCCTTCTCTGGGGCCAACGTCCTGACTTTC. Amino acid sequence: CASSEDSGSFSGANVLTF.

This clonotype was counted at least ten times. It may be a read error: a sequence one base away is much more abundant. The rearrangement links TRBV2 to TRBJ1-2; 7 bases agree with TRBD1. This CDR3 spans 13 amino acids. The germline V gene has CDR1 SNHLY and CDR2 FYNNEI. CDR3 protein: CANSGSGGYGYTF. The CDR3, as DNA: TGTGCCAACAGTGGGTCAGGGGGCTATGGCTACACCTTC.

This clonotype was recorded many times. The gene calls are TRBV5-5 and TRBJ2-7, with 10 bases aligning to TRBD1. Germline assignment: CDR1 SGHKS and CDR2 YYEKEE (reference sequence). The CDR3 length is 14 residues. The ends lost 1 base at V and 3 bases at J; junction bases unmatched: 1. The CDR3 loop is CASSLWTGGYEQYF. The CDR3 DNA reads TGTGCCAGCAGCTTGTGGACAGGGGGCTACGAGCAGTACTTC.

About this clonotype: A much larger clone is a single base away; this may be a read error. CDR3 nucleotides: TGTGCCGGCAGTTATGAGTCGGGTCAGCCCCAGCATTTT. Protein sequence: CAGSYESGQPQHF. The chain uses TRBV6-9 and TRBJ1-5; D call uncertain. Germline CDR1 and CDR2: MNHGY and SVAAGI. The CDR3 is 13 residues long.

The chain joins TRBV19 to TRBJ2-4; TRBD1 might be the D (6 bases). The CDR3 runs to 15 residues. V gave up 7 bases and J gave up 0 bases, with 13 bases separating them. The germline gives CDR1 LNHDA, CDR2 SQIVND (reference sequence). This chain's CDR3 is CASMTDSLAKNIQYF. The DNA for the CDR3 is TGTGCCAGTATGACGGACAGCTTAGCCAAAAACATTCAGTACTTC.

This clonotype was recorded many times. Written as DNA, the CDR3 is TGCGCCAGCAGCGCAACAGGTAATTACGAGCAGTACTTC. The encoded protein is CASSATGNYEQYF. V is TRBV5-1 and J is TRBJ2-7; maybe TRBD1 (5 bases). Germline assignment: CDR1 SGHRS and CDR2 YFSETQ. There are 13 residues in the CDR3. Trimming cost V 4 bases and J 4 bases, with 12 bases left between them. The entire variable domain, with the rest obtained from reference TRBV5-1 and TRBJ2-7, is as follows: KAGVTQTPRYLIKTRGQQVTLSCSPISGHRSVSWYQQTPGQGLQFLFEYFSETQRNKGNFPGRFSGRQFSNSRSEMNVSTLELGDSALYLCASSATGNYEQYFGPGTRLTVT.

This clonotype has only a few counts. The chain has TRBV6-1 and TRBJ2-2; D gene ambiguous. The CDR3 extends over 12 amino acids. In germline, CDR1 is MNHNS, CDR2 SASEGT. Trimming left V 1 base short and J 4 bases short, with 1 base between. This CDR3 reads CASSEVTGELFF. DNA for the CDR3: TGTGCCAGCAGTGAAGTCACCGGGGAGCTGTTTTTT.

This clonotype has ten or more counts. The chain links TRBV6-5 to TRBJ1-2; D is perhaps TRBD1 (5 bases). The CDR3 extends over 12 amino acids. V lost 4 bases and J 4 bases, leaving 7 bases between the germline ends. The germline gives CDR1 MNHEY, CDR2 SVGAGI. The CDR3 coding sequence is TGTGCCAGCAGTTCAGGGACCTATGGCTACACCTTC. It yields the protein CASSSGTYGYTF.

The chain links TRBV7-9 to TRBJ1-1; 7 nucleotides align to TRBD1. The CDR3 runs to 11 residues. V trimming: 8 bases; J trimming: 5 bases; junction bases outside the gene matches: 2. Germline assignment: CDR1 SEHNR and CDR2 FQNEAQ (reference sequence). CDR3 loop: CASPGGTEAFF. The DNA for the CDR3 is TGTGCCAGCCCAGGGGGGACTGAAGCTTTCTTT.

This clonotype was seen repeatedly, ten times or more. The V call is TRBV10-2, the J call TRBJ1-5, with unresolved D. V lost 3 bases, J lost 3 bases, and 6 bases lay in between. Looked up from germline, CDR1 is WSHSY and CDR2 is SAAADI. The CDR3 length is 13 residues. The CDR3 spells CASSDRSNQPQHF. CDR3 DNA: TGCGCCAGCAGTGACAGGTCCAATCAGCCCCAGCATTTT.

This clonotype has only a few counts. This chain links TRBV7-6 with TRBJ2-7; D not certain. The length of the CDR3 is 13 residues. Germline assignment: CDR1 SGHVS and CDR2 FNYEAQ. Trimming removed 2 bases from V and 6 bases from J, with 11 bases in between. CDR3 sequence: CASSLQLGSEQYF. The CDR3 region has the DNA TGTGCCAGCAGCTTACAACTGGGTTCCGAGCAGTACTTC.

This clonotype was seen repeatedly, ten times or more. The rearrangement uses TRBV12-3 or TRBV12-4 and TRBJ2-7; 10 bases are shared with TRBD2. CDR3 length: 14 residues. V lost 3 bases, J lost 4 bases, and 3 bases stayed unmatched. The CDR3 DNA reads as TGTGCCAGCAGTTTCTCTAGCGGGGGTTACGAGCAGTACTTC. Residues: CASSFSSGGYEQYF.